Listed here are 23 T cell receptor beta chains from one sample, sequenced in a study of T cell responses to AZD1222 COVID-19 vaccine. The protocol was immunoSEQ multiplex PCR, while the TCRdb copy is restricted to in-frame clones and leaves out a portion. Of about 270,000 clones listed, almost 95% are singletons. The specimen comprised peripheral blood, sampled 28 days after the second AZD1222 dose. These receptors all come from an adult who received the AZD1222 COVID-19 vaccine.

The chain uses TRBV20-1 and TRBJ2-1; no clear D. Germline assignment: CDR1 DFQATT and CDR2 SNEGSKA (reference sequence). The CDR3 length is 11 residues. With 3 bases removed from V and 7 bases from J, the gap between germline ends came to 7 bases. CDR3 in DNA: TGCAGTGCTAGTGGAAGAAATGAGCAGTTCTTC. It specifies CSASGRNEQFF.

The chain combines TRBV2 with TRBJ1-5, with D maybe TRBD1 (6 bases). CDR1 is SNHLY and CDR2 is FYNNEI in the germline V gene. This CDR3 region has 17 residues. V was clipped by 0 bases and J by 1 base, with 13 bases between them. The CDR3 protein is CASSEAPDSGSNQPQHF. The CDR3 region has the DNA TGTGCCAGCAGTGAAGCTCCGGACAGTGGGAGCAATCAGCCCCAGCATTTT.

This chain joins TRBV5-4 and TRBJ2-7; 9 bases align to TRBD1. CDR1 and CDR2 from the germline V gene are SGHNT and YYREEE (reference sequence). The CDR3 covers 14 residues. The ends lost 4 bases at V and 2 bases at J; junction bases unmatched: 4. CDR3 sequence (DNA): TGTGCCAGCAGCCGAGGACAGGGGCCCTACGAGCAGTACTTC. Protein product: CASSRGQGPYEQYF.

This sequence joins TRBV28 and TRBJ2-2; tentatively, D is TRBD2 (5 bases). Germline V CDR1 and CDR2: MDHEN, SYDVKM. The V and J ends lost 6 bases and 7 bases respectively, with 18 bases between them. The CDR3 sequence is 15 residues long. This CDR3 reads CASSPGGRIFGELFF. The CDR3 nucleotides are TGTGCCAGCAGCCCCGGAGGAAGGATTTTCGGGGAGCTGTTTTTT.

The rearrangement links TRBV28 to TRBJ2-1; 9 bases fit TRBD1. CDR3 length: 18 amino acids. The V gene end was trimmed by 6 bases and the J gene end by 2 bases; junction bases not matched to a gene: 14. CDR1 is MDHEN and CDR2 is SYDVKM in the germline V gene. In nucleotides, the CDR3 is TGTGCCAGCAGAACCGGGACAGGGTTTCTCAAAGCCTACAATGAGCAGTTCTTC. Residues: CASRTGTGFLKAYNEQFF.

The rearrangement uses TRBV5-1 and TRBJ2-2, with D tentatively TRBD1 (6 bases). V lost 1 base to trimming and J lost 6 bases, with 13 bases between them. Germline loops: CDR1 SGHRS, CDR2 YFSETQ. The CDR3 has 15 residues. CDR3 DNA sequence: TGCGCCAGCAGCTTGTCGTGGGGGCGGGCCGGGGAGCTGTTTTTT. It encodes CASSLSWGRAGELFF.

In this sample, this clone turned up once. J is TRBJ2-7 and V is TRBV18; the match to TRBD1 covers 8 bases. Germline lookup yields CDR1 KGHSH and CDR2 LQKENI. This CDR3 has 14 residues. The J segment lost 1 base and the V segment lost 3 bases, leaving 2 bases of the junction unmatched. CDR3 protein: CASSPDRASYEQYF. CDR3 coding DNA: TGTGCCAGCTCACCGGACAGGGCGTCCTACGAGCAGTACTTC.

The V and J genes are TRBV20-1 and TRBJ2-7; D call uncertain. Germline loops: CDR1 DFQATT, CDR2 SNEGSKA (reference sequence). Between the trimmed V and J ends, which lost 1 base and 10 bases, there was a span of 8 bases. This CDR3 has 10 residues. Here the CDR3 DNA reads TGCAGTGCTAGAGTGGAGTTTCAGTACTTC. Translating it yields CSARVEFQYF.

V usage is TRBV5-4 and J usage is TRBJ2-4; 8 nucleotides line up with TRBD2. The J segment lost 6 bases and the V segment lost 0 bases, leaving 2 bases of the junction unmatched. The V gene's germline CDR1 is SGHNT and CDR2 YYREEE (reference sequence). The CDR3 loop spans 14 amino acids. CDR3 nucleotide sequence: TGTGCCAGCAGCTTGGCGGGGGGGATAAACATTCAGTACTTC. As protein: CASSLAGGINIQYF.

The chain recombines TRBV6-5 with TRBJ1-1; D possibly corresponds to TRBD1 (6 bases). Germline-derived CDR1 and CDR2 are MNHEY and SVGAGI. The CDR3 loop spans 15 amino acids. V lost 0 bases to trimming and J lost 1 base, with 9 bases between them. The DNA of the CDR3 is TGTGCCAGCAGTTACTCGAGGGGGGGGAACACTGAAGCTTTCTTT. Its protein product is CASSYSRGGNTEAFF.

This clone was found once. CDR3 DNA: TGCGCCAGCAGCTTGAGCGCGTCAGAAGCTTTCTTT. Translating gives CASSLSASEAFF. The genes are TRBV5-1 and TRBJ1-1; D not resolved. Germline CDR1 is SGHRS and CDR2 is YFSETQ. The length of the CDR3 is 12 residues. V was clipped by 1 base and J by 8 bases, with 9 bases between them.

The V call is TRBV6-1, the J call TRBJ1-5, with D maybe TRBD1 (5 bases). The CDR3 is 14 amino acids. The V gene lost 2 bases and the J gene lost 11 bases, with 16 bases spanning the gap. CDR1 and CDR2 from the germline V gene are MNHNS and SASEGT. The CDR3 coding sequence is TGTGCCAGCAGTGAACGGGACGGGGTTAGGGCCCAGCATTTT. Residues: CASSERDGVRAQHF.

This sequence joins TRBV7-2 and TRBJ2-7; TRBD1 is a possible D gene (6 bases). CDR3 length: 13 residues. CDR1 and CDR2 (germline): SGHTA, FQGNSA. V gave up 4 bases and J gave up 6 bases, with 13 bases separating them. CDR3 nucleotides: TGTGCCAGCAGCTCTGGACAGATCGGCGAGCAGTACTTC. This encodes CASSSGQIGEQYF.

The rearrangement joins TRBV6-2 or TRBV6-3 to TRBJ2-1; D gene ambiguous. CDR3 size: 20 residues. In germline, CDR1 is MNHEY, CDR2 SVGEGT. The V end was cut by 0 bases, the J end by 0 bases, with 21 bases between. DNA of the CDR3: TGTGCCAGCAGTTACTCGAAGCACAATACCCCACTGTTCTCCTACAATGAGCAGTTCTTC. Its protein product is CASSYSKHNTPLFSYNEQFF.

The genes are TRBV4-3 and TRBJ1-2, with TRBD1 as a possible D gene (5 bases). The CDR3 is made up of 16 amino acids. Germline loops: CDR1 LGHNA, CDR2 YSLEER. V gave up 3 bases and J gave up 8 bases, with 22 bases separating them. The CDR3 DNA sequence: TGCGCCAGCAGCCACCATCCCAGGTCGGGGGGTTTGGGCTACACCTTC. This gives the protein CASSHHPRSGGLGYTF.

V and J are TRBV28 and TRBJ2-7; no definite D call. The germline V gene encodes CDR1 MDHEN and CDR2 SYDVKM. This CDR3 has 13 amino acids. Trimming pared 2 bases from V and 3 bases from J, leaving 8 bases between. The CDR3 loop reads CASSLGPRYEQYF. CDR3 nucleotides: TGTGCCAGCAGTTTAGGACCCCGCTACGAGCAGTACTTC.

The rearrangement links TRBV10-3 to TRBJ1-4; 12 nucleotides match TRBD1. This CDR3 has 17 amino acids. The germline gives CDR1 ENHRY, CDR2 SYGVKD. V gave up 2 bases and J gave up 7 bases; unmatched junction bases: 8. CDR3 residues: CAISEVPGQGAFEKLFF. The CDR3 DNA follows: TGTGCCATCAGTGAGGTCCCGGGACAGGGGGCGTTTGAAAAACTGTTTTTT.

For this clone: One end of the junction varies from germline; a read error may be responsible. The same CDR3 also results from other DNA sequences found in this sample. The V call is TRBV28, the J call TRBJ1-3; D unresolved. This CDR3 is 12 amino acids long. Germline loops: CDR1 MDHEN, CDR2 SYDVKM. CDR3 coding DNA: TGTGCTAGCAGTTATGAGGGAAACACCATATATTTT. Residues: CASSYEGNTIYF.

The CDR3 is CASSSGPAGEQFF. For the CDR3, the DNA is TGTGCCAGTAGTAGCGGCCCGGCGGGCGAGCAGTTCTTC. The chain has TRBV19 and TRBJ2-1, with D perhaps TRBD2 (5 bases). Germline loops: CDR1 LNHDA, CDR2 SQIVND (reference sequence). V shed 4 bases and J shed 10 bases, with 14 bases lying between them. The CDR3 is made up of 13 amino acids.

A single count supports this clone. In DNA, the CDR3 is TGTGCCAGCAGCTTAGCCCTGGCAGATACGCAGTATTTT. Its protein is CASSLALADTQYF. The genes are TRBV7-3 and TRBJ2-3; no clear D. Germline V CDR1 and CDR2: SGHTA, FQGTGA. V was trimmed by 2 bases and J by 4 bases, leaving 7 bases between them. The CDR3 has 13 amino acids.

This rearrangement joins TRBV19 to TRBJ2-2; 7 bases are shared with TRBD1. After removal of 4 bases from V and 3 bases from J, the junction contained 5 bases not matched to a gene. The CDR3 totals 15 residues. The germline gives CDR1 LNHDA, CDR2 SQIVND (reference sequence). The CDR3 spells CASSSEGQYTGELFF. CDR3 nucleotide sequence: TGTGCCAGTAGTAGCGAGGGACAGTACACCGGGGAGCTGTTTTTT.

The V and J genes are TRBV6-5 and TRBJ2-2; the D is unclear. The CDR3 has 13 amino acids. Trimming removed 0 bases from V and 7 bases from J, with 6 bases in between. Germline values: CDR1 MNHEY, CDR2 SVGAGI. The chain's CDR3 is CASSYSTGGELFF. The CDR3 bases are TGTGCCAGCAGTTACTCGACCGGCGGGGAGCTGTTTTTT.

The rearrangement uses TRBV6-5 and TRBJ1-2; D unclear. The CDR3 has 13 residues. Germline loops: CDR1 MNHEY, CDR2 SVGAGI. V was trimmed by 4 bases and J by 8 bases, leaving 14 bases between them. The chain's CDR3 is CASSWTNGGGYTF. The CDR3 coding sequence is TGTGCCAGCAGTTGGACGAATGGCGGGGGCTACACCTTC.